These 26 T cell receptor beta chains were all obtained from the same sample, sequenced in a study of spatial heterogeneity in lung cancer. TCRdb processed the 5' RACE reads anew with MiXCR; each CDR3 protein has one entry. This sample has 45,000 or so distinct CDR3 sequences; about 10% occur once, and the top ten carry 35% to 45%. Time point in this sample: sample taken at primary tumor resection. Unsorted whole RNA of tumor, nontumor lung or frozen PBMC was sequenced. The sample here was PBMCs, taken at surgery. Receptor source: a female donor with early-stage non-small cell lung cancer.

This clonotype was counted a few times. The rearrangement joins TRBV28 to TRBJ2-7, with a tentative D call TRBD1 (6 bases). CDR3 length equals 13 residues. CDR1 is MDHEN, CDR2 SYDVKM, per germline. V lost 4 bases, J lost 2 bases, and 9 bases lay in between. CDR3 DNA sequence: TGTGCCAGCAGTTGGACAGCTCCCTACGAGCAGTACTTC. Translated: CASSWTAPYEQYF.

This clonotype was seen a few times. The CDR3 bases are TGTGCCAGTAGTATGGGGCCTAGCAATCAGCCCCAGCATTTT. Its translation is CASSMGPSNQPQHF. This chain links TRBV19 with TRBJ1-5, with D perhaps matching TRBD1 (5 bases). The V end lost 3 bases, the J end lost 0 bases, and 6 bases lay between the germline ends. The CDR3 has 14 residues. Germline loops: CDR1 LNHDA, CDR2 SQIVND (reference sequence). The full variable domain, with the rest looked up from reference TRBV19 and TRBJ1-5, is DGGITQSPKYLFRKEGQNVTLSCEQNLNHDAMYWYRQDPGQGLRLIYYSQIVNDFQKGDIAEGYSVSREKKESFPLTVTSAQKNPTAFYLCASSMGPSNQPQHFGDGTRLSIL.

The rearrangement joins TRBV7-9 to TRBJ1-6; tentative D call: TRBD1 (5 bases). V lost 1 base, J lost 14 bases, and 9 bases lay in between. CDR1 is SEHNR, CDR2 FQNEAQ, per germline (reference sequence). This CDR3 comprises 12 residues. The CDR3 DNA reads TGTGCCAGCAGCTTAGTCGGGGGGGCCCTCCACTTT. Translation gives CASSLVGGALHF.

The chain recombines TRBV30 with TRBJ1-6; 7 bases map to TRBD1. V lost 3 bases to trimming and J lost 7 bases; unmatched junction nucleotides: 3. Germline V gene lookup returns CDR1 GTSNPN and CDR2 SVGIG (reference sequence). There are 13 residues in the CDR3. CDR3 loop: CAWRDRRNSPLHF. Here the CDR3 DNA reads TGTGCCTGGAGGGACAGGCGGAATTCACCCCTCCACTTT. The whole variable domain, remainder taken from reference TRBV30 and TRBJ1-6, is SQTIHQWPATLVQPVGSPLSLECTVEGTSNPNLYWYRQAAGRGLQLLFYSVGIGQISSEVPQNLSASRPQDRQFILSSKKLLLSDSGFYLCAWRDRRNSPLHFGNGTRLTVT.

Written as DNA, the CDR3 is TGTGCCAGCAGCTCGGGACTAGCGTTCGAGACCCAGTACTTC. Translating it yields CASSSGLAFETQYF. The rearrangement joins TRBV7-2 to TRBJ2-5; 10 bases are a match to TRBD2. The germline CDR1 and CDR2 sequences are SGHTA and FQGNSA. The V segment lost 4 bases and the J segment 5 bases; nucleotides outside the gene matches: 4. The CDR3 is 14 residues long.

The chain's CDR3 is CASSYGQGGYGYTF. Here the CDR3 DNA reads TGTGCCAGCAGCTACGGACAGGGAGGCTATGGCTACACCTTC. The rearrangement links TRBV7-2 to TRBJ1-2; 8 bases fit TRBD1. This CDR3 region has 14 residues. V gave up 4 bases and J gave up 4 bases; unmatched junction bases: 5. Germline CDR1 reads SGHTA; CDR2 reads FQGNSA.

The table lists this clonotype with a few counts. In DNA form, the CDR3 reads TGCGCCAGCAGCTTGGACAGGGAGAGTGGGGCCAACGTCCTGACTTTC. Translated, it gives CASSLDRESGANVLTF. The chain employs TRBV5-1 and TRBJ2-6, with D possibly TRBD1 on 6 matching bases. The CDR3 consists of 16 residues. In germline, CDR1 is SGHRS, CDR2 YFSETQ. Trimming removed 0 bases from V and 3 bases from J, with 10 bases in between.

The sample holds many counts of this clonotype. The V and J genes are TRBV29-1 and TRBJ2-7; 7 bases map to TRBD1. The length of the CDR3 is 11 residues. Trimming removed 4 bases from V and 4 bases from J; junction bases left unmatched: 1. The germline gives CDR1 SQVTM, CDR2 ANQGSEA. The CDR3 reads CSVGDSYEQYF. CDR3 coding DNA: TGCAGCGTTGGGGACAGTTACGAGCAGTACTTC.

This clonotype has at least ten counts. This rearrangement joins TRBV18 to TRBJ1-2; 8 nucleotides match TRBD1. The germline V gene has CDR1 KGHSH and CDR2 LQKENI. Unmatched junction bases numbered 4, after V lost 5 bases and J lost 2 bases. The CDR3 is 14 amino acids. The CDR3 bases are TGTGCCAGCTCAGAGGGACAGGAGAACTATGGCTACACCTTC. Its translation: CASSEGQENYGYTF. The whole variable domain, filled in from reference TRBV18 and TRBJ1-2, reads NAGVMQNPRHLVRRRGQEARLRCSPMKGHSHVYWYRQLPEEGLKFMVYLQKENIIDESGMPKERFSAEFPKEGPSILRIQQVVRGDSAAYFCASSEGQENYGYTFGSGTRLTVV.

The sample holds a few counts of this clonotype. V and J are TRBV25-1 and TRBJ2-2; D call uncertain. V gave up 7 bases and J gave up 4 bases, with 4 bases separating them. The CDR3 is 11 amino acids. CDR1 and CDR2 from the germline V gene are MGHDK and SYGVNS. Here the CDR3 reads CASTSTGELFF. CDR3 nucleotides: TGTGCCAGCACCTCCACCGGGGAGCTGTTTTTT.

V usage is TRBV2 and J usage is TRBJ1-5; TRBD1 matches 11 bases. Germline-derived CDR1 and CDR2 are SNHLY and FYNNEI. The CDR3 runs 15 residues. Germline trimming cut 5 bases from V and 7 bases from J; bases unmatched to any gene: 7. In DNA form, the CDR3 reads TGTGCCAGCAGTTGGACAGGGGGCGCGGGCCAGCCCCAGCATTTT. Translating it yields CASSWTGGAGQPQHF. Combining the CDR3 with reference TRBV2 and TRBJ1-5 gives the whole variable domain EPEVTQTPSHQVTQMGQEVILRCVPISNHLYFYWYRQILGQKVEFLVSFYNNEISEKSEIFDDQFSVERPDGSNFTLKIRSTKLEDSAMYFCASSWTGGAGQPQHFGDGTRLSIL.

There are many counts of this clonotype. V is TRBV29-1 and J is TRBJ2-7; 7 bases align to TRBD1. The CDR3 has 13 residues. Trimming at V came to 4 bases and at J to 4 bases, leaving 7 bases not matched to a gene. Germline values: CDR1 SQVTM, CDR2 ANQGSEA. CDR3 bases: TGCAGCGTTGCAAACTTCAGGGGGTACGAGCAGTACTTC. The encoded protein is CSVANFRGYEQYF.

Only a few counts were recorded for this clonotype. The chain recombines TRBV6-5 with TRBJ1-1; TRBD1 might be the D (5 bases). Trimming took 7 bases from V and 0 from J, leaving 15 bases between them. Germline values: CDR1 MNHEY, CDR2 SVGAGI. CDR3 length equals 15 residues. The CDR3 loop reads CASTWGGPMNTEAFF. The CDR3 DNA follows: TGTGCCAGCACCTGGGGGGGACCCATGAACACTGAAGCTTTCTTT.

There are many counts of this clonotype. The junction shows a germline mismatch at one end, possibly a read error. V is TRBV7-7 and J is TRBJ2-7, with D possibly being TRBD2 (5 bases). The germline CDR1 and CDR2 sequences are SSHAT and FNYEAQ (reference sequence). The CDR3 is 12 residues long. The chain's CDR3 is CASSRGPYEQYF. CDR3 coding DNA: TGTGCTAGCAGCCGAGGGCCCTACGAGCAGTACTTC.

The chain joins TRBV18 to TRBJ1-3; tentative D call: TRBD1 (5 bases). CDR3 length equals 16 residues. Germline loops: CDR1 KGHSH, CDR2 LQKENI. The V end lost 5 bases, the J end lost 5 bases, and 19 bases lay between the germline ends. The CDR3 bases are TGTGCCAGCTCATCCCTTATCGAGGGGCGACGAAACACCATATATTTT. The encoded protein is CASSSLIEGRRNTIYF. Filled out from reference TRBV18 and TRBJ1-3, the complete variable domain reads NAGVMQNPRHLVRRRGQEARLRCSPMKGHSHVYWYRQLPEEGLKFMVYLQKENIIDESGMPKERFSAEFPKEGPSILRIQQVVRGDSAAYFCASSSLIEGRRNTIYFGEGSWLTVV.

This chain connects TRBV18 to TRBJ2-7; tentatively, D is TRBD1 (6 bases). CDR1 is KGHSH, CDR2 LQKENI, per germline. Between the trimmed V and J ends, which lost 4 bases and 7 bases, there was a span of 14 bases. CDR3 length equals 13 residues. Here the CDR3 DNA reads TGTGCCAGCTCACGGGGACATGAAGGGGAGCAGTACTTC. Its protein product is CASSRGHEGEQYF.

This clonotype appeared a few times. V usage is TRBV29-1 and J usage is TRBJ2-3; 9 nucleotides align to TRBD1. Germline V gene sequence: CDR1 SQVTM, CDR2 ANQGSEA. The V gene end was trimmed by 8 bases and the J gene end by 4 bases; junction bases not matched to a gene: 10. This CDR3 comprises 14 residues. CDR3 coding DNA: TGCAGCCCTATAAGGGACAGGGACCCAGATACGCAGTATTTT. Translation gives CSPIRDRDPDTQYF.

The CDR3 loop is CASSVGTSGRGKNIQYF. The CDR3 DNA reads TGTGCCAGCAGCGTCGGGACTAGCGGGAGGGGCAAAAACATTCAGTACTTC. V and J are TRBV7-2 and TRBJ2-4; 16 nucleotides agree with TRBD2. Looked up from germline, CDR1 is SGHTA and CDR2 is FQGNSA. Unmatched junction bases numbered 4, after V lost 5 bases and J lost 3 bases. The CDR3 has 17 residues.

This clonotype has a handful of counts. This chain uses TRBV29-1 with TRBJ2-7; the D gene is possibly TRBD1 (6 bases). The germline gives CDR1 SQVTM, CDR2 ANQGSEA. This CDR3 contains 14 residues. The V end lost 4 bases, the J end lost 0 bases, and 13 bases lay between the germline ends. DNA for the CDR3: TGCAGCGTTGTTTGGGTCAGGGGCTCCTACGAGCAGTACTTC. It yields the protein CSVVWVRGSYEQYF.

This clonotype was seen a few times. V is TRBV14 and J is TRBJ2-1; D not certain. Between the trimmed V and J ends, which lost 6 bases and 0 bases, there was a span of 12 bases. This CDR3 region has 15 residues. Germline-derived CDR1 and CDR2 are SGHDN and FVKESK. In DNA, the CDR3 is TGTGCCAGCAGACACGGCGGTAGCTCCTACAATGAGCAGTTCTTC. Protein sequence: CASRHGGSSYNEQFF.

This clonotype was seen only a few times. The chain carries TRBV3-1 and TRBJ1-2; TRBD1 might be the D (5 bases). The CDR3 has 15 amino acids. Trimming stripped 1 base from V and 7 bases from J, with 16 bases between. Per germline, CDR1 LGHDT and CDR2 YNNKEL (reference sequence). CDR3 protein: CASSQGRRGASGYTF. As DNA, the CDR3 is TGTGCCAGCAGCCAAGGAAGGCGTGGGGCCTCTGGCTACACCTTC.

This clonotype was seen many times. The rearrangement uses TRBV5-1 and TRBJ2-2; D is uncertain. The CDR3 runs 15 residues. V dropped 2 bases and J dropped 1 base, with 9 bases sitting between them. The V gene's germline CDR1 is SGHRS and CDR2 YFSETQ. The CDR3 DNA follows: TGCGCCAGCAGCTTAACTGTCGGGAACACCGGGGAGCTGTTTTTT. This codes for CASSLTVGNTGELFF.

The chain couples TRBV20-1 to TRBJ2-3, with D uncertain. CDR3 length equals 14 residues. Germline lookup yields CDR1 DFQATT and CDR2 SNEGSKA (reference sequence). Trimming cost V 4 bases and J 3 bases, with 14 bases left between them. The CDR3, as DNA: TGCAGTGCTAAACCCCTTAGGGTTACAGATACGCAGTATTTT. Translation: CSAKPLRVTDTQYF.

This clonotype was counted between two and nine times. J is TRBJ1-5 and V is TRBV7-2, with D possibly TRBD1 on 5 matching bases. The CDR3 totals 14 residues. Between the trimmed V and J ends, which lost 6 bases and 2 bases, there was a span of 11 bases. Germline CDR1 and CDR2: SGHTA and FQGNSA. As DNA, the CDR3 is TGTGCCAGCAGTCAGGGTCCGGGCAATCAGCCCCAGCATTTT. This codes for CASSQGPGNQPQHF. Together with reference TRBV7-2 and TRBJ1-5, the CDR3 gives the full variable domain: GAGVSQSPSNKVTEKGKDVELRCDPISGHTALYWYRQSLGQGLEFLIYFQGNSAPDKSGLPSDRFSAERTGGSVSTLTIQRTQQEDSAVYLCASSQGPGNQPQHFGDGTRLSIL.

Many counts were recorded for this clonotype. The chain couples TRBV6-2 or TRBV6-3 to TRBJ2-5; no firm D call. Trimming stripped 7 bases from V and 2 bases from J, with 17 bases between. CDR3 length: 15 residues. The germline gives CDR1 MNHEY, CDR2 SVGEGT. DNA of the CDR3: TGTGCCAGCACCCCCATCACTCGCGGACAAGAGACCCAGTACTTC. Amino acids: CASTPITRGQETQYF.

The chain's CDR3 is CASSRRGGTGQPQHF. The DNA of the CDR3 is TGTGCCAGCAGCCGACGTGGGGGGACGGGACAGCCCCAGCATTTT. The chain carries TRBV5-6 and TRBJ1-5; tentative D call: TRBD1 (5 bases). The CDR3 sequence is 15 residues long. V was cut by 4 bases and J by 7 bases, with 18 bases left in between. Germline CDR1 is SGHDT and CDR2 is YYEEEE.